This TCR beta chain was recovered during a study of CD4 and CD8 cells across lung adenocarcinoma regions. TCRdb re-called the PCR reads with MiXCR, one entry per CDR3 protein. The sample contains roughly 4,500 distinct CDR3 sequences, 52% of which appear only once. After removal of 2 bases from V and 2 bases from J, the junction contained 2 bases not matched to a gene. The CDR3 consists of 16 residues. CDR1 is MNHEY, CDR2 SMNVEV, per germline (reference sequence). This clonotype turned up a few times. The TCR was taken from a female donor with lung adenocarcinoma. The CD4 and CD8 labels of this study may be unreliable. Sequences were obtained from CD4+ T cells from the center of a lung tumor. This chain joins TRBV27 and TRBJ2-1; TRBD2 matches 11 bases. CDR3 nucleotides: TGTGCCAGCAGTTTACTGGGACTAGCGGCCTACAATGAGCAGTTCTTC. Translating it yields CASSLLGLAAYNEQFF.